This TCR beta chain was found in a study of CD4 T cells in relation to SARS-CoV-2 and coronaviruses. Across the study: Patient ages ranged from about 21 to 72, median 38.

V lost 1 base to trimming and J lost 3 bases; unmatched junction nucleotides: 19. The CDR3 runs 20 residues. Sequencing used immunoSEQ multiplex PCR; TCRdb keeps in-frame clones, though not all of them. The data contain about 56,000 clones, about 91% of them singletons. This clonotype was obtained from an adult with COVID-19. The rearrangement links TRBV23-1 to TRBJ1-1; the match to TRBD1 covers 8 bases. TRBV23-1 has ORF status, its function being uncertain. Sequenced material: naive CD4+ T cells from PBMCs. Subset described: naive CD4+ T cells isolated by negative enrichment. Here the CDR3 reads CASSQWGFLGTGGADTEAFF. The CDR3 nucleotides read TGCGCCAGCAGTCAATGGGGGTTTTTAGGAACAGGGGGTGCGGACACTGAAGCTTTCTTT.